The 14 T cell receptor beta chains below all came from one sample that was sequenced in a study of shared clonotypes between healthy human individuals (dated by TCRdb to about 2020). The protocol used for the library was the immunoSEQ multiplex PCR assay. TCRdb took this table from immuneACCESS and kept in-frame rearrangements with V and J called. Such tables lack part of the clones; where checked against another copy, unresolved V genes explain under half of the gap, and the rest is unexplained. In this sample the table shows 2.5 million or so clones, roughly nine tenths of which occur a single time. About 0.13% of the sample belongs to the ten largest clones. Sequencing was done on a sample of naive CD4+ T cells sorted from blood. Read against the paper, the sample's cell subset or site label means: CD45RA+ positively selected. The receptors were sampled from a man aged 18 to 30 in good health.

This sequence joins TRBV4-1 and TRBJ2-7, with D possibly TRBD1 on 6 matching bases. Germline lookup yields CDR1 MGHRA and CDR2 YSYEKL. The CDR3 spans 14 residues. Between the trimmed V and J ends, which lost 3 bases and 4 bases, there was a span of 13 bases. The CDR3 bases are TGCGCCAGCAGCCACTTCGTACAGGGTTACGAGCAGTACTTC. It codes for CASSHFVQGYEQYF.

The V and J genes are TRBV6-1 and TRBJ2-5, with D perhaps matching TRBD1 or TRBD2 (5 bases each). CDR1 is MNHNS and CDR2 is SASEGT in the germline V gene. This CDR3 contains 13 residues. V was cut by 7 bases and J by 1 base, with 10 bases left in between. As DNA, the CDR3 is TGTGCCAGCACCACCGGGGCCCAAGAGACCCAGTACTTC. Translation: CASTTGAQETQYF.

The rearrangement joins TRBV19 to TRBJ1-6, with unresolved D. The germline gives CDR1 LNHDA, CDR2 SQIVND (reference sequence). This CDR3 is 15 amino acids long. Trimming cost V 5 bases and J 5 bases, with 13 bases left between them. The chain's CDR3 is CASSSSISHNSPLHF. The CDR3 bases are TGTGCCAGTAGTTCATCCATAAGCCATAATTCACCCCTCCACTTT.

The chain employs TRBV11-2 and TRBJ2-7; 10 positions match TRBD1. Per the germline V gene, CDR1 is SGHAT and CDR2 is FQNNGV. With 3 bases clipped from V and 11 bases from J, the junction kept 10 bases outside the gene matches. The CDR3 is 14 amino acids. The chain's CDR3 is CASSFRTGGLVEYF. As DNA, the CDR3 is TGTGCCAGCAGCTTTCGGACAGGGGGGCTAGTGGAGTACTTC.

This chain connects TRBV6-5 to TRBJ2-1; 9 bases agree with TRBD2. This CDR3 region has 16 residues. The V and J ends lost 4 bases and 0 bases, in that order; junction bases with no gene match: 4. Looked up from germline, CDR1 is MNHEY and CDR2 is SVGAGI. For the CDR3, the DNA is TGTGCCAGCAGTTCTAGCGGGATTGACTCCTACAATGAGCAGTTCTTC. Its translation: CASSSSGIDSYNEQFF.

J is TRBJ2-1 and V is TRBV10-3; 7 bases align to TRBD2. The CDR3 has 16 residues. Looked up from germline, CDR1 is ENHRY and CDR2 is SYGVKD. The trim removed 4 bases at V and 3 bases at J, leaving 9 bases unmatched. CDR3 DNA sequence: TGTGCCATCAGTGGAGGAGGACTAGTTCACTACAATGAGCAGTTCTTC. Residues: CAISGGGLVHYNEQFF.

The chain has TRBV5-1 and TRBJ2-7; 10 bases are shared with TRBD2. V lost 4 bases and J lost 4; bases outside the gene matches: 14. The V gene's germline CDR1 is SGHRS and CDR2 YFSETQ. The CDR3 contains 17 residues. The DNA for the CDR3 is TGCGCCAGCAGCGACACTAGCGGGATTAGGGAGACGTACGAGCAGTACTTC. It translates to CASSDTSGIRETYEQYF.

The rearrangement links TRBV7-9 to TRBJ2-5; the D is unclear. The ends were cut back, 2 bases at V and 0 bases at J, with 13 bases in the middle. This CDR3 contains 16 residues. Per germline, CDR1 SEHNR and CDR2 FQNEAQ (reference sequence). CDR3 protein: CASSLMGLRNQETQYF. In DNA form, the CDR3 reads TGTGCCAGCAGCTTAATGGGCTTGCGGAACCAAGAGACCCAGTACTTC.

The chain employs TRBV29-1 and TRBJ2-1; tentatively, D is TRBD1 (5 bases). Per the germline V gene, CDR1 is SQVTM and CDR2 is ANQGSEA. The V and J ends lost 4 bases and 1 base respectively, with 8 bases between them. The CDR3 runs 13 residues. The CDR3 here is CSVGWTSYNEQFF. The CDR3 coding sequence is TGCAGCGTTGGTTGGACATCCTACAATGAGCAGTTCTTC.

J is TRBJ2-7 and V is TRBV7-6; TRBD2 matches 14 bases. The germline gives CDR1 SGHVS, CDR2 FNYEAQ. V gave up 5 bases and J gave up 2 bases; unmatched junction bases: 5. This CDR3 has 16 residues. CDR3 sequence: CASSPSGLAGAYEQYF. CDR3 in DNA: TGTGCCAGCAGCCCCTCGGGACTAGCGGGGGCCTACGAGCAGTACTTC.

V usage is TRBV6-5 and J usage is TRBJ2-1, with TRBD2 identical over 8 bases. Trimming cost V 4 bases and J 7 bases; bases outside gene matches: 6. The CDR3 covers 14 residues. Germline V gene lookup returns CDR1 MNHEY and CDR2 SVGAGI. Here the CDR3 reads CASSLSGSVNEQFF. The CDR3 DNA reads as TGTGCCAGCAGTTTGAGCGGGAGTGTAAATGAGCAGTTCTTC.

J is TRBJ1-2 and V is TRBV27; no clear D gene. This CDR3 is 15 amino acids long. Germline V gene lookup returns CDR1 MNHEY and CDR2 SMNVEV (reference sequence). V lost 5 bases and J 6 bases, leaving 19 bases between the germline ends. CDR3 coding DNA: TGTGCCAGCAGTCCTAATGATGGTAGGAGGAATGGCTACACCTTC. Amino acid sequence: CASSPNDGRRNGYTF.

The chain joins TRBV10-3 to TRBJ1-6; D is undetermined. The ends were cut back, 7 bases at V and 8 bases at J, with 15 bases in the middle. This CDR3 spans 14 amino acids. The germline gives CDR1 ENHRY, CDR2 SYGVKD. CDR3 nucleotides: TGTGCCATCAAGGCTTTGCCCGAGGATTCACCCCTCCACTTT. It is translated as CAIKALPEDSPLHF.

The chain has TRBV7-9 and TRBJ1-1; D not resolved. The CDR3 has 13 amino acids. Germline CDR1 SEHNR, CDR2 FQNEAQ (reference sequence). Trimming removed 2 bases from V and 3 bases from J, with 7 bases in between. The DNA of the CDR3 is TGTGCCAGCAGCTTAAGAAGGGACACTGAAGCTTTCTTT. Protein product: CASSLRRDTEAFF.